There are many counts of the clone carrying this TCR beta chain. As yet, its antigen is unknown. This sample stems from a study of T cells in Graves' hyperthyroidism and ophthalmopathy. What was amplified from RNA transcripts were TCR beta CDR3 regions. TCR CDR3 underwent first-round RT-PCR with the HTBI primer set. TCRdb recomputed calls from the multiplex PCR reads with MiXCR, one row per CDR3 protein. The sample contains 300,000 to 450,000 distinct CDR3 sequences, more than 11% of which appear only once. Regarding the study as a whole: Most thyroid clonotypes with frequency above 0.001 were detected in blood.

The CDR3 runs 16 residues. Per the germline V gene, CDR1 is SEHNR and CDR2 is FQNEAQ (reference sequence). Germline trimming cut 3 bases from V and 1 base from J; bases unmatched to any gene: 5. Absence of ophthalmopathy progression within 18 months defined stable Graves' hyperthyroidism. Those with hyperthyroidism were 18 to 65 years old, newly diagnosed, and ill for under 2 months. Each diagnosis was grounded in clinical symptoms, serum thyroxine and TRAb, thyroid ultrasound, and orbital computed tomography. The clonotype was recovered from an older woman with Graves' hyperthyroidism. Sequenced input: blood. V and J are TRBV7-9 and TRBJ2-7, with TRBD2 matching over 11 bases. CDR3 coding DNA: TGTGCCAGCAGCTTCTCCGGGACTAGCGGATCCTACGAGCAGTACTTC. Amino acids: CASSFSGTSGSYEQYF.